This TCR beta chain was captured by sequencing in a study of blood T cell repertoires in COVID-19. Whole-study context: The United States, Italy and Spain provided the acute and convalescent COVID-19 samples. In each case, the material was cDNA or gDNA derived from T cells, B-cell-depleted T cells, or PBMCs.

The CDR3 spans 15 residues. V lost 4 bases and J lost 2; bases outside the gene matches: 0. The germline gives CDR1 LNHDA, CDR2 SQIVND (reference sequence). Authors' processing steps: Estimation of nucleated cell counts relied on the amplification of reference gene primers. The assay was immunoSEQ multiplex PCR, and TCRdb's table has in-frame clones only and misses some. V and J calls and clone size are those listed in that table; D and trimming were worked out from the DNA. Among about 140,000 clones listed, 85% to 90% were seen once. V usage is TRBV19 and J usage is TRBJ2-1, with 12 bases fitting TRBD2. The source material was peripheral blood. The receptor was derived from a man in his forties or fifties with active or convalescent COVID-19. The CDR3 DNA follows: TGTGCCAGTAGTAGGACTAGCGGGACCTACAATGAGCAGTTCTTC. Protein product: CASSRTSGTYNEQFF.